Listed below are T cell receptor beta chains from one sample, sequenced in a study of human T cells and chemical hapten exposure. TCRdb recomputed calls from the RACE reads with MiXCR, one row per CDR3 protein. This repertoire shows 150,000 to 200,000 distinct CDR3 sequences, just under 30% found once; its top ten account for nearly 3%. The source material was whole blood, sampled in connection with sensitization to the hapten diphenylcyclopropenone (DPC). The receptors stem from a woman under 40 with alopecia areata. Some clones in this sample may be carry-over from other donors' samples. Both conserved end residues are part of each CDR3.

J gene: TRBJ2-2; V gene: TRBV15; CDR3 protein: CATSLNTGELFF
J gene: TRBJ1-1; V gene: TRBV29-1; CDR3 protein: CSGTGGTEAFF
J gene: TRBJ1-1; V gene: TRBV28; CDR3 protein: CASSILQGRGFTEAFF
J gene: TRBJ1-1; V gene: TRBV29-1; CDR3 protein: CSVDRTTEAFF
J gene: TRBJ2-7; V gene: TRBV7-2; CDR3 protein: CASSPDRIPYEQYF
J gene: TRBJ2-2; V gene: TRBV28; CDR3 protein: CASETGGKIGELFF
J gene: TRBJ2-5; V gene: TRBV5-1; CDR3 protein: CASSLMVGRQETQYF
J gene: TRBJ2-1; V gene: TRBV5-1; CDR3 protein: CASSLETSGVPPFF
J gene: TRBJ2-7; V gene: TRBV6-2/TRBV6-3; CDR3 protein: CASGPPGQGYEQYF
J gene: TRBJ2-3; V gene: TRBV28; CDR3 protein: CASRTGDTQYF
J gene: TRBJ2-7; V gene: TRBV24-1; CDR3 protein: CATSAGQNYEQYF
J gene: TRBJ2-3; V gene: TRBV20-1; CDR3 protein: CSARVIASTDTQYF
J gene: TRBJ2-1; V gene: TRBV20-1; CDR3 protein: CSAYQQEGLAGKVAYNEQFF
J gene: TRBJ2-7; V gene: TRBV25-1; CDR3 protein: CASSEPDGRYEQYF
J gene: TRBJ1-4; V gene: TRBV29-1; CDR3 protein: CSAGNEKLFF
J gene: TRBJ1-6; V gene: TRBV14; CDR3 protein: CASSQTGSYNSPLHF
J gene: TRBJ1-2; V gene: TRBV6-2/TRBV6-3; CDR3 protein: CASSYGGQLLIF